These 27 T cell receptor beta chains were all obtained from the same sample, sequenced in a study of blood T cells in healthy people across ages. A second PCR, run for roughly 6 to 11 cycles, used a sample-barcoded 5' primer plus a J-beta primer mix. MiXCR was run by TCRdb on the 5' RACE reads, yielding one entry per CDR3 protein. The sample has about 1.4 million distinct CDR3 sequences; around 55% are singletons. The material sequenced was blood. These receptor sequences come from a man aged 18 to 35 in good health.

The J gene is TRBJ2-2, the V gene TRBV6-1; 9 bases map to TRBD1. V lost 6 bases to trimming and J lost 8 bases; unmatched junction nucleotides: 7. Germline CDR1 and CDR2: MNHNS and SASEGT. The CDR3 has 14 residues. For the CDR3, the DNA is TGTGCCAGCAGAACCAGACAGGGGGAAGGGGAGCTGTTTTTT. It specifies CASRTRQGEGELFF.

The chain has TRBV28 and TRBJ1-2, with D uncertain. Germline V gene lookup returns CDR1 MDHEN and CDR2 SYDVKM. V was clipped by 2 bases and J by 5 bases, with 15 bases between them. This CDR3 is 15 amino acids long. The CDR3 DNA follows: TGTGCCAGCAGTTTAGGAATCCCGACCGGGTATGGCTACACCTTC. Protein sequence: CASSLGIPTGYGYTF.

V usage is TRBV25-1 and J usage is TRBJ2-3, with no clear D. From germline, CDR1 is MGHDK and CDR2 SYGVNS. The V gene lost 4 bases and the J gene lost 1 base, with 9 bases spanning the gap. The CDR3 extends over 14 amino acids. The CDR3 region is CASSAGPGTDTQYF. Here the CDR3 DNA reads TGTGCCAGCAGTGCAGGTCCCGGCACAGATACGCAGTATTTT.

This clonotype occurred a few times. This chain joins TRBV27 and TRBJ2-1; TRBD1 aligns across 7 bases. The CDR3 covers 14 residues. V lost 4 bases, J lost 2 bases, and 2 bases stayed unmatched. Germline V lookup: CDR1 MNHEY, CDR2 SMNVEV (reference sequence). In DNA form, the CDR3 reads TGTGCCAGCAGTTGGGGACAGCCCTACAATGAGCAGTTCTTC. Residues: CASSWGQPYNEQFF.

The CDR3 sequence: CASSPGRGWGNEQFF. The CDR3, as DNA: TGCGCCAGCAGCCCTGGCCGGGGGTGGGGGAACGAGCAGTTCTTC. The chain combines TRBV4-3 with TRBJ2-1; tentatively, D is TRBD2 (6 bases). This CDR3 is built from 15 residues. Germline lookup yields CDR1 LGHNA and CDR2 YSLEER. V was pared by 4 bases and J by 10 bases, with 20 bases between.

A few counts support this clonotype. The V and J genes are TRBV21-1 and TRBJ2-2. TRBV21-1 is designated a pseudogene. The CDR3 totals 10 residues. CDR3 protein: CASRTGELFF. The CDR3 region has the DNA TGTGCCAGCCGCACCGGGGAGCTGTTTTTT.

To note about this clonotype: Being one base from a much bigger clone, this may be a read error. The chain couples TRBV6-2 or TRBV6-3 to TRBJ1-6; D is possibly TRBD1 (6 bases). The germline CDR1 and CDR2 sequences are MNHEY and SVGEGT. The germline V and J ends were trimmed by 2 bases and 7 bases, with 9 bases remaining between them. The CDR3 is 14 amino acids. CDR3: CASSYPGENSPLHF. In nucleotides, the CDR3 is TGTGCCAGCAGTTACCCAGGGGAAAATTCACCCCTCCACTTT.

This clonotype came up a few times. Written as DNA, the CDR3 is TGTGCCAGCAGCCGTATCTCGGGGGGGTGGACCTTTGAGCAGTTCTTC. It yields the protein CASSRISGGWTFEQFF. The V and J genes are TRBV12-3 or TRBV12-4 and TRBJ2-1; 8 bases map to TRBD2. The CDR3 consists of 16 residues. V lost 6 bases, J lost 9 bases, and 16 bases stayed unmatched.

The rearrangement uses TRBV20-1 and TRBJ1-5; D unresolved. The CDR3 contains 13 residues. The germline CDR1 and CDR2 sequences are DFQATT and SNEGSKA (reference sequence). Trimming removed 1 base from V and 4 bases from J, with 8 bases in between. In DNA form, the CDR3 reads TGCAGTGCTAGAGTATCAGAAAATCAGCCCCAGCATTTT. This codes for CSARVSENQPQHF.

V is TRBV12-3 or TRBV12-4 and J is TRBJ2-7; TRBD2 matches 10 bases. J gave up 5 bases and V 5 bases, and 6 bases lay outside the gene matches. This CDR3 has 14 amino acids. DNA of the CDR3: TGTGCCAGCAGTGCTAGCGGGAGCCTGGACGAGCAGTACTTC. Translated: CASSASGSLDEQYF.

The chain couples TRBV5-1 to TRBJ2-7, with 9 bases aligning to TRBD2. Germline-derived CDR1 and CDR2 are SGHRS and YFSETQ. The V segment lost 3 bases and the J segment 4 bases; nucleotides outside the gene matches: 8. CDR3 size: 15 residues. The chain's CDR3 is CASSYETSGGYEQYF. Written as DNA, the CDR3 is TGCGCCAGCAGCTACGAGACTAGCGGAGGATACGAGCAGTACTTC.

This clonotype was detected once. This chain joins TRBV20-1 and TRBJ2-1, with 11 bases identical to TRBD2. The J call could be wrong; TRBJ2-7 is a better fit for the DNA end. Germline V CDR1 and CDR2: DFQATT, SNEGSKA (reference sequence). CDR3 length: 15 amino acids. The CDR3 is CSAPIAGGPYNEQYF. The CDR3, as DNA: TGCAGTGCCCCCATAGCGGGGGGGCCTTACAATGAGCAGTACTTC.

This clonotype was observed once. The V gene is TRBV11-2, the J gene TRBJ2-2; possible D gene TRBD1, 6 bases. This CDR3 comprises 16 residues. The germline V gene has CDR1 SGHAT and CDR2 FQNNGV. Between the trimmed V and J ends, which lost 5 bases and 1 base, there was a span of 14 bases. CDR3 residues: CASSRLGTKNTGELFF. CDR3 bases: TGTGCCAGCAGCCGTTTGGGGACAAAGAACACCGGGGAGCTGTTTTTT.

This chain joins TRBV21-1 and TRBJ2-7; TRBD1 is the table's D call, not checked against the DNA. TRBV21-1 is deemed a pseudogene. The CDR3 is 16 residues long. The CDR3 DNA follows: TGTGCCAGCAGCAAAAACAGGGGGCAGTGGGCCTACGAGCAGTACTTC. It translates to CASSKNRGQWAYEQYF.

This clonotype appeared a single time. This chain joins TRBV6-2 or TRBV6-3 and TRBJ2-5; 11 bases agree with TRBD2. Germline V gives CDR1 MNHEY, CDR2 SVGEGT. The CDR3 covers 16 residues. V shed 0 bases, J shed 5 bases, and the junction held 5 bases outside the gene matches. The CDR3 nucleotides are TGTGCCAGCAGTTACTCGACACTAGCGGGGGAGGAGACCCAGTACTTC. It specifies CASSYSTLAGEETQYF.

J is TRBJ2-3 and V is TRBV6-1, with 8 nucleotides matching TRBD1. Germline CDR1 is MNHNS and CDR2 is SASEGT. Germline trimming cut 5 bases from V and 5 bases from J; bases unmatched to any gene: 6. This CDR3 is 14 amino acids long. The CDR3: CASSPQGAKDTQYF. CDR3 DNA sequence: TGTGCCAGCAGTCCCCAGGGGGCTAAAGATACGCAGTATTTT.

The genes are TRBV7-2 and TRBJ2-1; D is unclear. The CDR3 spans 12 residues. V was pared by 8 bases and J by 9 bases, with 14 bases between. Germline V gene sequence: CDR1 SGHTA, CDR2 FQGNSA. DNA for the CDR3: TGTGCCAGCTCTCCTCAGAGAGGTGAGCAGTTCTTC. As protein: CASSPQRGEQFF.

This sequence joins TRBV20-1 and TRBJ2-6, with D hard to call. The CDR3 length is 14 residues. V was cut by 3 bases and J by 0 bases, with 6 bases left in between. CDR1 DFQATT and CDR2 SNEGSKA come from the germline V gene (reference sequence). The CDR3 DNA sequence: TGCAGTGCTAGGCACAACTCTGGGGCCAACGTCCTGACTTTC. Its translation is CSARHNSGANVLTF.

This clonotype was observed a handful of times. The chain employs TRBV4-1 and TRBJ2-7; 7 bases line up with TRBD1. The J segment lost 6 bases and the V segment lost 3 bases, leaving 8 bases of the junction unmatched. This CDR3 is built from 14 residues. Germline V gene data show CDR1 as MGHRA and CDR2 as YSYEKL. The CDR3 loop is CASSQPGTELEQYF. Written as DNA, the CDR3 is TGCGCCAGCAGCCAGCCCGGGACAGAACTCGAGCAGTACTTC.

The gene calls are TRBV2 and TRBJ2-5; 7 nucleotides agree with TRBD1. The DNA end is more similar to TRBJ2-7, so the J call may be wrong. Germline V gene lookup returns CDR1 SNHLY and CDR2 FYNNEI. CDR3 length: 15 amino acids. In nucleotides, the CDR3 is TGTGCCAGCAGTGAGGGGACAGTTGGGAAATACGAGCAGTACTTC. Its protein product is CASSEGTVGKYEQYF.

Worth noting for this clonotype: Being one base from a much bigger clone, this may be a read error. The J gene is TRBJ2-1, the V gene TRBV25-1; unclear D gene. Germline loops: CDR1 MGHDK, CDR2 SYGVNS. The V end lost 7 bases, the J end lost 10 bases, and 20 bases lay between the germline ends. The CDR3 is made up of 14 amino acids. The CDR3, as DNA: TGTGCCAGCACCCCGAGAGGATTGTCCTACGAGCAGTTCTTC. Its protein product is CASTPRGLSYEQFF.

This chain connects TRBV29-1 to TRBJ2-1; D call uncertain. Trimming removed 6 bases from V and 5 bases from J, with 14 bases in between. CDR3 length equals 13 residues. The germline V gene encodes CDR1 SQVTM and CDR2 ANQGSEA. The CDR3 DNA reads as TGCAGCGTGCAGCATGTAGACGACAATGAGCAGTTCTTC. Translation gives CSVQHVDDNEQFF.

V gene TRBV5-4 combines with J gene TRBJ2-4; D unclear. Near its end, the DNA agrees better with TRBJ2-5, so the J call may be wrong. This CDR3 region has 13 residues. Germline assignment: CDR1 SGHNT and CDR2 YYREEE (reference sequence). The CDR3 loop reads CASSLFLEETQYF. In DNA form, the CDR3 reads TGTGCCAGCAGCTTATTCCTGGAAGAGACCCAGTACTTC.

This rearrangement joins TRBV7-9 to TRBJ2-7; TRBD2 might be the D (5 bases). Per the germline V gene, CDR1 is SEHNR and CDR2 is FQNEAQ (reference sequence). This CDR3 is 14 amino acids long. V lost 8 bases and J lost 0, with 14 bases in between. The CDR3 region is CASFPLDFSYEQYF. Here the CDR3 DNA reads TGTGCCAGCTTTCCCCTGGACTTCTCCTACGAGCAGTACTTC. Together with reference TRBV7-9 and TRBJ2-7, the CDR3 gives the full variable domain: DTGVSQNPRHKITKRGQNVTFRCDPISEHNRLYWYRQTLGQGPEFLTYFQNEAQLEKSRLLSDRFSAERPKGSFSTLEIQRTEQGDSAMYLCASFPLDFSYEQYFGPGTRLTVT.

The chain links TRBV14 to TRBJ1-2; possible D gene TRBD1, 5 bases. This CDR3 contains 16 residues. With 3 bases removed from V and 2 bases from J, the gap between germline ends came to 16 bases. Germline assignment: CDR1 SGHDN and CDR2 FVKESK. In DNA, the CDR3 is TGTGCCAGCAGCCAGAGGGCCGGGGCAGGCAACTATGGCTACACCTTC. Its protein product is CASSQRAGAGNYGYTF.

A few counts support this clonotype. The gene calls are TRBV29-1 and TRBJ1-2; D gene ambiguous. The germline V and J ends were trimmed by 4 bases and 3 bases, with 18 bases remaining between them. This CDR3 region has 15 residues. Germline CDR1 SQVTM, CDR2 ANQGSEA. CDR3 DNA: TGCAGCGTTGGTTTAGTCGGACCGGAAGACTATGGCTACACCTTC. Its protein product is CSVGLVGPEDYGYTF.

The chain links TRBV19 to TRBJ1-5; 7 positions agree with TRBD1. Germline V gives CDR1 LNHDA, CDR2 SQIVND (reference sequence). The CDR3 sequence is 16 residues long. The V segment lost 3 bases and the J segment 6 bases; nucleotides outside the gene matches: 11. This CDR3 is CASSIPDRARAQPQHF. Here the CDR3 DNA reads TGTGCCAGTAGTATTCCCGACAGGGCCCGGGCTCAGCCCCAGCATTTT. Complete variable domain (other parts from reference TRBV19 and TRBJ1-5): DGGITQSPKYLFRKEGQNVTLSCEQNLNHDAMYWYRQDPGQGLRLIYYSQIVNDFQKGDIAEGYSVSREKKESFPLTVTSAQKNPTAFYLCASSIPDRARAQPQHFGDGTRLSIL.